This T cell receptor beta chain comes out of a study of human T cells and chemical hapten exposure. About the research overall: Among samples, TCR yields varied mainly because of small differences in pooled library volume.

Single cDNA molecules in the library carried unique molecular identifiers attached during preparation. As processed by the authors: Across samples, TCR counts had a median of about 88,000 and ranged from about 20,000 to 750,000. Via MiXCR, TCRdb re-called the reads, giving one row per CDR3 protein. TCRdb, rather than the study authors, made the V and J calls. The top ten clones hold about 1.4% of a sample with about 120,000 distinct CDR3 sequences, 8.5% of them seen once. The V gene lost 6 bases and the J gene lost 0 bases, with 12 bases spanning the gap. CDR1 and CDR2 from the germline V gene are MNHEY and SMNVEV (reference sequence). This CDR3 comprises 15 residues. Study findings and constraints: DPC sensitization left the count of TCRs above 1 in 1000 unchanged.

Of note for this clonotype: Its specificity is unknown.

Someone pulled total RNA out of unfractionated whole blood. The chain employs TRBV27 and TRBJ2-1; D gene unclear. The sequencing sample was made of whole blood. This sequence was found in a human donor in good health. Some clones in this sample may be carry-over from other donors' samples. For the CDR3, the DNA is TGTGCCAGCAGCCTTGTAACAGCCTCCTACAATGAGCAGTTCTTC. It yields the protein CASSLVTASYNEQFF.